A single sample is the source of the 21 T cell receptor beta chains below, sequenced in a study of control samples from healthy donors and cancer patients. Sequenced by immunoSEQ multiplex PCR; TCRdb stores in-frame clones only, minus some. Of about 28,000 clones detected, 90% to 95% appear once; the ten largest clones hold about 12%. The source material was PBMCs. These receptors all stem from a man in his fifties or sixties with lung cancer.

The chain is built from TRBV29-1 and TRBJ1-4; TRBD1 might be the D (5 bases). Germline CDR1 reads SQVTM; CDR2 reads ANQGSEA. The CDR3 is 14 residues long. V lost 2 bases to trimming and J lost 4 bases, with 11 bases between them. CDR3 coding DNA: TGCAGCGTTGAAATCGGGACCGTTAATGAAAAACTGTTTTTT. Translated: CSVEIGTVNEKLFF.

CDR3 protein: CATSDFQGGEQYF. For the CDR3, the DNA is TGTGCCACCAGTGATTTCCAGGGGGGCGAGCAGTACTTC. The chain uses TRBV24-1 and TRBJ2-7; tentative D call: TRBD1 (7 bases). The CDR3 runs 13 residues. The V end was cut by 1 base, the J end by 6 bases, with 9 bases between. Germline V lookup: CDR1 KGHDR, CDR2 SFDVKD.

The chain has TRBV7-6 and TRBJ2-2, with a weak D call TRBD2 (5 bases). This CDR3 region has 16 residues. V lost 2 bases and J 3 bases, leaving 13 bases between the germline ends. The germline V gene encodes CDR1 SGHVS and CDR2 FNYEAQ. The CDR3 nucleotides are TGTGCCAGCAGCTTAAACTCGGGGTCGGACACCGGGGAGCTGTTTTTT. This encodes CASSLNSGSDTGELFF. The complete variable domain, with remaining parts taken from reference TRBV7-6 and TRBJ2-2, reads GAGVSQSPRYKVTKRGQDVALRCDPISGHVSLYWYRQALGQGPEFLTYFNYEAQQDKSGLPNDRFSAERPEGSISTLTIQRTEQRDSAMYRCASSLNSGSDTGELFFGEGSRLTVL.

This chain uses TRBV28 with TRBJ2-2, with D hard to call. CDR3 length: 14 residues. Trimming removed 2 bases from V and 5 bases from J, with 9 bases in between. Germline values: CDR1 MDHEN, CDR2 SYDVKM. In DNA form, the CDR3 reads TGTGCCAGCAGTTTAATTACAAGAACCGGGGAGCTGTTTTTT. Protein sequence: CASSLITRTGELFF.

The gene calls are TRBV6-2 or TRBV6-3 and TRBJ2-7; D ambiguous. CDR3 length equals 16 residues. V lost 0 bases to trimming and J lost 0 bases, with 12 bases between them. Germline values: CDR1 MNHEY, CDR2 SVGEGT. The DNA for the CDR3 is TGTGCCAGCAGTTACTCGAAGTCGCCCAGCTCCTACGAGCAGTACTTC. This encodes CASSYSKSPSSYEQYF.

The chain has TRBV19 and TRBJ2-7; 9 bases align to TRBD1. Germline V gene lookup returns CDR1 LNHDA and CDR2 SQIVND (reference sequence). Losses at the gene ends were 2 bases for V and 4 bases for J; bases not matched to a gene: 9. The CDR3 consists of 16 residues. The CDR3 loop is CASSIRGQGILYEQYF. The DNA for the CDR3 is TGTGCCAGTAGTATACGCGGACAGGGGATATTATACGAGCAGTACTTC.

The V and J genes are TRBV9 and TRBJ1-1, with D unresolved. CDR3 size: 14 residues. V lost 2 bases and J 11 bases, leaving 19 bases between the germline ends. In germline, CDR1 is SGDLS, CDR2 YYNGEE. The CDR3: CASSVSSGLPGAFF. CDR3 sequence (DNA): TGTGCCAGCAGCGTGTCATCGGGTCTCCCCGGGGCTTTCTTT.

This rearrangement joins TRBV2 to TRBJ2-2; D not certain. From germline, CDR1 is SNHLY and CDR2 FYNNEI. The CDR3 has 12 residues. The V end lost 4 bases, the J end lost 3 bases, and 3 bases lay between the germline ends. The CDR3 DNA is TGTGCCAGCAGTGGGGACACCGGGGAGCTGTTTTTT. It translates to CASSGDTGELFF.

The chain links TRBV2 to TRBJ1-1, with 7 bases fitting TRBD1. Germline V gives CDR1 SNHLY, CDR2 FYNNEI. Trimming at V came to 8 bases and at J to 1 base, leaving 7 bases not matched to a gene. The CDR3 is 14 amino acids. For the CDR3, the DNA is TGTGCCAGCCTTCGAGGACAGGCGAACACTGAAGCTTTCTTT. It encodes CASLRGQANTEAFF. Together with reference TRBV2 and TRBJ1-1, the CDR3 gives the full variable domain: EPEVTQTPSHQVTQMGQEVILRCVPISNHLYFYWYRQILGQKVEFLVSFYNNEISEKSEIFDDQFSVERPDGSNFTLKIRSTKLEDSAMYFCASLRGQANTEAFFGQGTRLTVV.

The chain employs TRBV28 and TRBJ2-5; D remains unclear. Trimming pared 6 bases from V and 4 bases from J, leaving 9 bases between. Germline loops: CDR1 MDHEN, CDR2 SYDVKM. The CDR3 length is 12 residues. DNA for the CDR3: TGTGCCAGCAGCCCTGGTTCAGAGACCCAGTACTTC. It is translated as CASSPGSETQYF. Together with reference TRBV28 and TRBJ2-5, the CDR3 gives the full variable domain: DVKVTQSSRYLVKRTGEKVFLECVQDMDHENMFWYRQDPGLGLRLIYFSYDVKMKEKGDIPEGYSVSREKKERFSLILESASTNQTSMYLCASSPGSETQYFGPGTRLLVL.

The chain recombines TRBV6-5 with TRBJ2-7; the D gene is possibly TRBD2 (5 bases). V lost 6 bases and J lost 1, with 7 bases in between. Germline V lookup: CDR1 MNHEY, CDR2 SVGAGI. The CDR3 is 12 amino acids. The CDR3 DNA is TGTGCCAGCAGCCGGGGTTCCTACGAGCAGTACTTC. Translated: CASSRGSYEQYF.

V gene TRBV18 combines with J gene TRBJ2-1, with 9 bases that match TRBD2. Germline loops: CDR1 KGHSH, CDR2 LQKENI. Losses at the gene ends were 0 bases for V and 5 bases for J; bases not matched to a gene: 5. The CDR3 spans 16 residues. CDR3 loop: CASSPPNSGGNNEQFF. CDR3 DNA sequence: TGTGCCAGCTCACCACCGAATAGCGGGGGAAACAATGAGCAGTTCTTC.

V gene TRBV24-1 combines with J gene TRBJ1-2; D unclear. Germline V lookup: CDR1 KGHDR, CDR2 SFDVKD. This CDR3 is built from 12 residues. V was pared by 9 bases and J by 4 bases, with 11 bases between. The CDR3 here is CATGRDAYGYTF. The CDR3 DNA is TGTGCCACCGGGCGAGATGCCTATGGCTACACCTTC.

V gene TRBV10-3 combines with J gene TRBJ1-2; D gene ambiguous. Looked up from germline, CDR1 is ENHRY and CDR2 is SYGVKD. V lost 7 bases to trimming and J lost 0 bases, with 15 bases between them. The CDR3 runs 15 residues. The chain's CDR3 is CAITDGVLANYGYTF. The CDR3 coding sequence is TGTGCCATCACCGACGGGGTCTTAGCTAACTATGGCTACACCTTC.

The chain joins TRBV7-2 to TRBJ2-7; no definite D call. This CDR3 is 14 amino acids long. Germline V gene lookup returns CDR1 SGHTA and CDR2 FQGNSA. V was clipped by 1 base and J by 0 bases, with 7 bases between them. CDR3 sequence reads: CASSLDSSSYEQYF. CDR3 nucleotide sequence: TGTGCCAGCAGCTTAGACAGCAGCTCCTACGAGCAGTACTTC. The entire variable domain, with the rest obtained from reference TRBV7-2 and TRBJ2-7, is as follows: GAGVSQSPSNKVTEKGKDVELRCDPISGHTALYWYRQSLGQGLEFLIYFQGNSAPDKSGLPSDRFSAERTGGSVSTLTIQRTQQEDSAVYLCASSLDSSSYEQYFGPGTRLTVT.

CDR3 loop: CASSPGLTLVALHF. CDR3 DNA sequence: TGTGCCAGCAGCCCCGGGCTCACCCTTGTGGCCCTCCACTTT. The chain couples TRBV7-2 to TRBJ1-6; the D is unclear. Germline CDR1 reads SGHTA; CDR2 reads FQGNSA. V was trimmed by 5 bases and J by 14 bases, leaving 19 bases between them. CDR3 length: 14 amino acids.

The chain couples TRBV7-3 to TRBJ1-1; 7 bases line up with TRBD1. The trim removed 5 bases at V and 2 bases at J, leaving 5 bases unmatched. The CDR3 sequence is 14 residues long. Germline lookup yields CDR1 SGHTA and CDR2 FQGTGA. Here the CDR3 reads CASSPTGPNTEAFF. The CDR3 DNA reads as TGTGCCAGCAGCCCGACAGGGCCAAACACTGAAGCTTTCTTT.

This clone was seen only once. The CDR3 nucleotides read TGTGCCAGCAGCTTAGGTACGGACACCTCTGGAAACACCATATATTTT. Protein: CASSLGTDTSGNTIYF. The chain carries TRBV7-8 and TRBJ1-3, with TRBD1 as a possible D gene (5 bases). The CDR3 has 16 residues. Trimming left V 1 base short and J 0 bases short, with 10 bases between. Germline CDR1 is SGHVS and CDR2 is FQNEAQ.

V usage is TRBV6-5 and J usage is TRBJ2-3; 8 bases match TRBD1. Unmatched junction bases numbered 11, after V lost 4 bases and J lost 5 bases. CDR1 and CDR2 from the germline V gene are MNHEY and SVGAGI. The CDR3 spans 16 residues. CDR3 region: CASSSSLGQGGDTQYF. The CDR3 coding sequence is TGTGCCAGCAGTTCTTCTTTAGGACAGGGAGGAGATACGCAGTATTTT.

This chain uses TRBV7-9 with TRBJ2-4, with TRBD1 matching 8 bases. V lost 5 bases and J lost 6; bases outside the gene matches: 6. The germline V gene encodes CDR1 SEHNR and CDR2 FQNEAQ (reference sequence). This CDR3 has 14 amino acids. CDR3 residues: CASSQTGERNIQYF. CDR3 in DNA: TGTGCCAGCAGCCAGACAGGGGAAAGAAACATTCAGTACTTC.

The chain couples TRBV5-8 to TRBJ1-2; 9 nucleotides agree with TRBD1. Per the germline V gene, CDR1 is SGHTS and CDR2 is YDEGEE. With V trimmed by 2 bases and J by 5 bases, 10 bases remained unmatched. The CDR3 has 16 residues. The CDR3 coding sequence is TGTGCCAGCAGCTTTGGAAAAGGACAGGGGTTATATGGCTACACCTTC. Protein: CASSFGKGQGLYGYTF. Looking up the rest from reference TRBV5-8 and TRBJ1-2 gives the full variable domain: EAGVTQSPTHLIKTRGQQATLRCSPISGHTSVYWYQQALGLGLQFLLWYDEGEERNRGNFPPRFSGRQFPNYSSELNVNALELEDSALYLCASSFGKGQGLYGYTFGSGTRLTVV.